Listed below are T cell receptor beta chains from one sample, sequenced in a study of breast tumors, draining lymph nodes, adjacent tissues. From the multiplex PCR reads, TCRdb called clonotypes with MiXCR, one entry per CDR3 protein. The data show about 230,000 distinct CDR3 sequences, 32% seen once. Sample: axillary lymph node tissue. These receptors originate from a female donor with breast cancer. Some clones in this sample may be carry-over from other donors' samples. Both conserved end residues are part of each CDR3. The order of the fields is V gene, J gene, clone size, CDR3 protein. Clone size is stated in some rows and not others, as once, few, many or a class when expanded.

v_call: TRBV10-3
j_call: TRBJ2-7
clone_size: many
cdr3_aa: CAISEQDRGREQYF

v_call: TRBV28
j_call: TRBJ2-3
clone_size: NA
cdr3_aa: CASQLEGDRPIAQYF

v_call: TRBV6-5
j_call: TRBJ2-3
clone_size: many
cdr3_aa: CASSRQGFTDTQYF

v_call: TRBV12-3/TRBV12-4
j_call: TRBJ2-1
clone_size: NA
cdr3_aa: CASSLAGGSGEQFF

v_call: TRBV28
j_call: TRBJ2-7
clone_size: many
cdr3_aa: CASSSRENSYEQYF

v_call: TRBV9
j_call: TRBJ1-3
clone_size: NA
cdr3_aa: CASSRTGEDGNTIYF

v_call: TRBV25-1
j_call: TRBJ1-2
clone_size: many
cdr3_aa: CASSKYGQGHGYTF

v_call: TRBV7-8
j_call: TRBJ2-5
clone_size: NA
cdr3_aa: CASSFSGSGGRETQYF

v_call: TRBV3-1
j_call: TRBJ2-5
clone_size: many
cdr3_aa: CASSHRGLETQYF

v_call: TRBV4-2
j_call: TRBJ2-2
clone_size: many
cdr3_aa: CASSQDWGERARELFF

v_call: TRBV5-5
j_call: TRBJ2-2
clone_size: NA
cdr3_aa: CASSLLDRDTGELFF

v_call: TRBV5-4
j_call: TRBJ1-2
clone_size: NA
cdr3_aa: CASSLEGSWTGPNYGYTF

v_call: TRBV6-1
j_call: TRBJ2-6
clone_size: many
cdr3_aa: CASKVVTGANVLTF

v_call: TRBV12-3/TRBV12-4
j_call: TRBJ1-4
clone_size: NA
cdr3_aa: CASRGWTSGKGEKLFF

v_call: TRBV10-3
j_call: TRBJ2-3
clone_size: many
cdr3_aa: CAISAQSSTDTQYF

v_call: TRBV6-1
j_call: TRBJ1-6
clone_size: many
cdr3_aa: CAAKTGSSPLHF

v_call: TRBV4-1
j_call: TRBJ2-5
clone_size: many
cdr3_aa: CASSQVVEGLTYQETQYF

v_call: TRBV20-1
j_call: TRBJ1-6
clone_size: many
cdr3_aa: CSAPDRRSSYNSPLHF

v_call: TRBV30
j_call: TRBJ1-6
clone_size: many
cdr3_aa: CAWMPETGSPLHF

v_call: TRBV7-8
j_call: TRBJ1-1
clone_size: few
cdr3_aa: CASSLAGTGSARAFF

v_call: TRBV4-2
j_call: TRBJ2-7
clone_size: NA
cdr3_aa: CASSQERMGGSYEQYF

v_call: TRBV28
j_call: TRBJ2-5
clone_size: few
cdr3_aa: CASSPELAGGPGETQYF

v_call: TRBV5-1
j_call: TRBJ2-1
clone_size: many
cdr3_aa: CASSFLTTNNEQFF

v_call: TRBV5-1
j_call: TRBJ2-7
clone_size: NA
cdr3_aa: CASSPILRGQDEQYF

v_call: TRBV7-9
j_call: TRBJ1-1
clone_size: many
cdr3_aa: CASSSLGTDEAFF